This T cell receptor beta chain was recorded in a study of blood T cell repertoires in COVID-19. Study-level background: Samples of COVID-19 (acute and convalescent) were obtained from the United States, Italy and Spain. From T cells, B-cell-depleted T cells, or PBMCs came the material, which was cDNA or gDNA.

Methods used by the authors: Scientists estimated how many nucleated cells there were by amplifying reference gene primers. Method: immunoSEQ multiplex PCR; TCRdb's copy keeps in-frame clones and lacks some. The V and J calls and clone size were taken over from that table, and D and trimming were inferred from the DNA. The sample shows around 120,000 clones, over 80% of them seen only once. The CDR3 sequence is 16 residues long. V dropped 5 bases and J dropped 1; count of bases not matched to a gene: 4. Germline V gene lookup returns CDR1 KGHSH and CDR2 LQKENI. The sample taken for sequencing was peripheral blood. The genes are TRBV18 and TRBJ1-3; 11 nucleotides align to TRBD1. The TCR was taken from a woman in her sixties or seventies with acute or convalescent COVID-19. The CDR3 spells CASSGQGASSGNTIYF. In DNA form, the CDR3 reads TGTGCCAGCTCAGGACAGGGGGCATCATCTGGAAACACCATATATTTT.